This T cell receptor (beta chain) came from a study of glioma-infiltrating T cells. The iRepertoire nested amplicon-rescue multiplex PCR amplified TCR alpha and beta CDR3s from RNA. In TCRdb, the multiplex PCR reads were re-called with MiXCR into one record per CDR3 protein. The sample contains approximately 120,000 distinct CDR3 sequences, 20% to 30% of which appear only once. This clonotype has ten or more counts. This TCR was sampled from a human donor with low-grade glioma or glioblastoma, undergoing nonglioma brain surgery, or in good health (not recorded which). The sequencing sample was made of glioma tissue, nonneoplastic brain tissue, or PBMCs (not recorded which).

The DNA for the CDR3 is TGTGCCAGCAGCTTAGGGGCCCAGGGGTTTTACAATGAGCAGTTCTTC. Its translation is CASSLGAQGFYNEQFF. This rearrangement joins TRBV7-2 to TRBJ2-1; D possibly corresponds to TRBD1 (6 bases). Trimming removed 1 base from V and 4 bases from J, with 14 bases in between. The CDR3 consists of 16 residues. CDR1 SGHTA and CDR2 FQGNSA come from the germline V gene.